The source of this T cell receptor (beta chain) is a study of shared clonotypes between healthy human individuals. TCRdb's table, derived via immunoSEQ multiplex PCR, lists solely in-frame clones and lacks some. The sample lists 550,000 to 650,000 clones; roughly 95% were seen once. As defined, naive CD8 cells were CD45RO-negative and positively selected for CCR7, with terminally differentiated effector memory CD45RA+ cells excluded. The CDR3 is 15 residues long. The junction had 5 bases not matched to a gene; V was cut back by 6 bases and J by 4 bases. CDR1 is LNHDA, CDR2 SQIVND, per germline (reference sequence).

The TCR was taken from a woman aged 30 to 39 in good health. The rearrangement joins TRBV19 to TRBJ2-7; 14 bases match TRBD2. Source material: naive CD8+ T cells sorted from blood. DNA of the CDR3: TGTGCCAGTAGCTACGGGACTAGCGGGAGTTACGAGCAGTACTTC. It yields the protein CASSYGTSGSYEQYF.